Included here is one T cell receptor beta chain sequence, with context. The data were taken from a study of OX40 agonist ivuxolimab in advanced cancers. From germline, CDR1 is WNHNN and CDR2 SYGVQD (reference sequence). The V end lost 7 bases, the J end lost 5 bases, and 17 bases lay between the germline ends. This CDR3 contains 14 residues. Profiled with immunoSEQ multiplex PCR; TCRdb holds only in-frame clones, not every one. This table has tens of thousands of clones, 70% to 90% appearing once. The TCR was taken from an adult with an advanced solid tumor such as melanoma, head and neck, liver or kidney cancer. The sequencing used CD4+ or CD8+ T cells sorted from blood, collected in a trial of the OX40 agonist ivuxolimab. The chain has TRBV10-1 and TRBJ2-5; possibly TRBD2 for D (5 bases). The CDR3 loop reads CASITGPRRETQYF. The CDR3 DNA reads TGCGCCAGCATTACTGGGCCCCGGAGGGAGACCCAGTACTTC.